This T cell receptor (beta chain) was sequenced during a study of blood T cell repertoires in COVID-19. Turning to the study itself: Researchers got acute and convalescent COVID-19 samples from the United States, Italy and Spain. From T cells, B-cell-depleted T cells, or PBMCs came the material, which was cDNA or gDNA.

This clone showed up just once. The length of the CDR3 is 15 residues. Trimming took off 0 bases at V and 3 bases at J, with 10 bases between the two ends. Germline loops: CDR1 MNHEY, CDR2 SVGEGT. In the study's own analysis: Reference gene primer amplification gave estimated nucleated cell counts. Some clones are missing from TCRdb's copy, which holds only in-frame ones; the method was immunoSEQ multiplex PCR. That table is the source of V, J and clone size, and D and trimming were worked out from the DNA. The table has about 220,000 clones, roughly 80% seen once. The chain recombines TRBV6-2 or TRBV6-3 with TRBJ2-3; D possibly corresponds to TRBD1 (6 bases). The origin of this receptor is a human donor in a cohort sampled during active COVID-19. Input material: peripheral blood. CDR3 sequence: CASSYSNRETDTQYF. CDR3 in DNA: TGTGCCAGCAGTTACTCCAACAGGGAGACAGATACGCAGTATTTT.